A selection of T cell receptor beta chains follows, all from one sample in a study of blood T cell repertoires in COVID-19. TCRdb keeps only in-frame clones here, not all; method: immunoSEQ multiplex PCR. Among some 71,000 clones listed, 90% were seen once. Sequenced: peripheral blood. The receptor source for this set is a man aged 50-60 years with acute or convalescent COVID-19. CDR3s include the opening cysteine and the closing phenylalanine or tryptophan. The D gene is left open where the match is weak. Clone size is given for some rows only: seen once, a few or many times, or a class if the clone is expanded.

- once TRBJ1-3 TRBV5-1 TGCGCCAGCAGCTCTGGCGGCAACTCTGGAAACACCATATATTTT CASSSGGNSGNTIYF
- - TRBJ1-2 TRBV19 TGTGCCAGTAGTATTCCAGGGCAGGCCTATGGCTACACCTTC CASSIPGQAYGYTF
- - TRBJ1-2 TRBV2 TGTGCCAGCAGTGACAGTTCCGATCGAGGCTACACCTTC CASSDSSDRGYTF
TRBD2 once TRBJ2-7 TRBV9 TGTGCCAGCAGCGTAGAGGTAGATAGCGGGAGGGCCTACGAGCAGTACTTC CASSVEVDSGRAYEQYF
TRBD2 - TRBJ2-1 TRBV11-2 TGTGCCAGCAGCTTATTGACTAGCGGGAACGTGCCGTTCTTC CASSLLTSGNVPFF
TRBD1 once TRBJ1-2 TRBV11-2 TGTGCCAGCAGCCGTCCCGGGACAGGGACTGGCTACACCTTC CASSRPGTGTGYTF
TRBD1 - TRBJ1-4 TRBV28 TGTGCCAGCAGTTTAAGACAGGGACTTAATGAAAAACTGTTTTTT CASSLRQGLNEKLFF
TRBD1 - TRBJ2-2 TRBV2 TGTGCCAGCAGTGCTGGGACAGGGATCCCCGGGGAGCTGTTTTTT CASSAGTGIPGELFF
- few TRBJ2-7 TRBV30 TGTGCCTGGAGTGAACTGGGAGGCACCTACGAGCAGTACTTC CAWSELGGTYEQYF
TRBD2 - TRBJ2-7 TRBV5-4 TGTGCCAGCAGCCCCGGGACTAGCGGATACGAGCAGTACTTC CASSPGTSGYEQYF
- - TRBJ1-1 TRBV27 TGTGCCAGCAGCGTGCGGGGTCTGATAAACACTGAAGCTTTCTTT CASSVRGLINTEAFF
TRBD2 - TRBJ2-1 TRBV5-1 TGCGCCAGCAGCCTGGAAGGGACTAGCGGTTACAATGAGCAGTTCTTC CASSLEGTSGYNEQFF
- - TRBJ1-2 TRBV27 TGTGCCAGCAAAGAGGTTGGGTATGGCTACACCTTC CASKEVGYGYTF
- - TRBJ2-2 TRBV14 TGTGCCAGCAGCCAAGAATCCCAGGAGGGCACCGGGGAGCTGTTTTTT CASSQESQEGTGELFF
TRBD1 - TRBJ2-7 TRBV5-1 TGCGCCAGCAGCTTGGCCCCCACGACAGGGTTCGGCGAGCAGTACTTC CASSLAPTTGFGEQYF
- - TRBJ2-2 TRBV7-9 TGTGCCAGCAGCTCGCAAGCCCCGCCCGGGAGCAGGGTAGCCGGGGAGCTGTTTTTT CASSSQAPPGSRVAGELFF
- - TRBJ1-6 TRBV25-1 TGTGCCAGCAGTGAATCTCTATTCCGAAGTTCACCCCTCCACTTT CASSESLFRSSPLHF
- - TRBJ2-7 TRBV27 TGTGCCAGCAGACCCAGCGGAGAGGGTTCCTACGAGCAGTACTTC CASRPSGEGSYEQYF
- - TRBJ1-5 TRBV14 TGTGCCAGCAGCCAAGGAGCGGGTCAGCCCCAGCATTTT CASSQGAGQPQHF
- few TRBJ1-6 TRBV7-2 TGTGCCAGCAGCTTAGAGGTCAGGTCGAATTCACCCCTCCACTTT CASSLEVRSNSPLHF
- - TRBJ2-2 TRBV18 TGTGCCAGCTCACCACGCAGGATTTCTAGCGCGAACACCGGGGAGCTGTTTTTT CASSPRRISSANTGELFF
- - TRBJ2-7 TRBV6-5 TGTGCCAGCCAGGTTTCCTACGAGCAGTACTTC CASQVSYEQYF
- - TRBJ2-5 TRBV21-1 TGTGCCAGCAGTAAGGCCGGGACTAGCGGGAGGCCAGAGACCCAGTACTTC CASSKAGTSGRPETQYF
TRBD2 - TRBJ2-1 TRBV11-2 TGTGCCAGCAGCTCCCTTGGACTAGCGGGAAATGAGCAGTTCTTC CASSSLGLAGNEQFF
TRBD2 - TRBJ2-3 TRBV7-2 TGTGCCAGCTCCCAGCGGGACAGCACAGATACGCAGTATTTT CASSQRDSTDTQYF
TRBD1 - TRBJ1-2 TRBV6-2/TRBV6-3 TGTGCCAGCAGCCTCGTACCGGGACAGGGGGCTCGTGGCTACACCTTC CASSLVPGQGARGYTF
- - TRBJ2-7 TRBV2 TGTGCCAGCAATCAGTTGGGCCCCTACGAGCAGTACTTC CASNQLGPYEQYF